The present entry profiles one T cell receptor beta chain with its context. Its specificity is unknown. Method: immunoSEQ multiplex PCR; TCRdb's copy keeps in-frame clones and lacks some. This table has roughly 120,000 clones, roughly 95% appearing once. The sample belongs to a study of graft-versus-host responses after intestinal transplantation. The CDR3 is made up of 16 amino acids. From germline, CDR1 is MGHDK and CDR2 SYGVNS. Findings and caveats of the study: Allografts from individuals with graft-donor T cell macrochimerism displayed high graft-versus-host to host-versus-graft clonal ratios. Peak GvH clone levels in circulation were associated with early post-transplant HvG declines. Investigators detected GvH clones in recipient marrow, with some emerging earlier in ileum or blood.

The receptor was isolated from a human donor who received an intestinal transplant. The chain recombines TRBV25-1 with TRBJ2-5, with D maybe TRBD1 (6 bases). The better agreement between TRBJ2-7 and the DNA end casts doubt on the J call. The sample here was unstimulated CD8+ T cells sorted from spleen or lymph node cells, taken before intestinal transplant. The CDR3 bases are TGTGCCAGCAGTAACCTCCCCGGGCAGGGGTCCTACGAGCAGTACTTC. It encodes CASSNLPGQGSYEQYF.